Sequencing of this T cell receptor (beta chain) was carried out in a study of blood T cell repertoires in COVID-19. In the study overall: In each case, the material was cDNA or gDNA derived from T cells, B-cell-depleted T cells, or PBMCs.

Followed longitudinally, the Seattle patients had been enrolled during active infection. Data came from immunoSEQ multiplex PCR; TCRdb stores just in-frame clones and leaves some out. This sample has 210,000 or so clones, with 85% to 90% found just once. CDR3 length: 13 residues. With 2 bases removed from V and 4 bases from J, the gap between germline ends came to 6 bases. Germline V lookup: CDR1 KGHSH, CDR2 LQKENI. Sequencing used peripheral blood. The gene calls are TRBV18 and TRBJ2-1; D is undetermined. This clonotype originated in a man in his thirties or forties with COVID-19, enrolled during active disease. The CDR3 spells CASSPAEYNEQFF. Here the CDR3 DNA reads TGTGCCAGCTCACCAGCCGAGTACAATGAGCAGTTCTTC.